Following are 23 T cell receptor beta chains from one sample sequenced in a study of shared clonotypes between healthy human individuals. The repertoire was sequenced with immunoSEQ multiplex PCR; TCRdb's copy has only in-frame clones and lacks some. The data contain roughly 2.1 million clones, 85% to 95% of them singletons. Cells designated naive CD8 were CD45RO-negative and were positively selected for CCR7, with terminally differentiated effector memory CD45RA+ cells excluded. Material for sequencing was naive CD8+ T cells from PBMCs. The receptors originated from a man younger than 35 in good health. Some clones in this sample may be carry-over from other donors' samples.

The rearrangement joins TRBV9 to TRBJ2-3; D might be TRBD2 (6 bases). Germline values: CDR1 SGDLS, CDR2 YYNGEE. The CDR3 covers 13 residues. V lost 0 bases to trimming and J lost 8 bases, with 10 bases between them. CDR3 region: CASSVGAEGTQYF. CDR3 DNA: TGTGCCAGCAGCGTAGGTGCGGAGGGTACGCAGTATTTT.

The genes are TRBV28 and TRBJ2-7, with 11 bases lining up with TRBD2. This CDR3 is 19 amino acids long. CDR1 MDHEN and CDR2 SYDVKM come from the germline V gene. V lost 2 bases to trimming and J lost 0 bases; unmatched junction nucleotides: 12. The CDR3 spells CASSLPLTRTSGSSYEQYF. The CDR3 DNA reads as TGTGCCAGCAGTTTACCACTCACTAGGACTAGCGGGTCCTCCTACGAGCAGTACTTC. The full variable domain, rest sourced from reference TRBV28 and TRBJ2-7, is DVKVTQSSRYLVKRTGEKVFLECVQDMDHENMFWYRQDPGLGLRLIYFSYDVKMKEKGDIPEGYSVSREKKERFSLILESASTNQTSMYLCASSLPLTRTSGSSYEQYFGPGTRLTVT.

The chain carries TRBV7-9 and TRBJ2-7; 10 bases map to TRBD2. CDR3 length: 15 residues. Germline V lookup: CDR1 SEHNR, CDR2 FQNEAQ (reference sequence). The trim removed 5 bases at V and 2 bases at J, leaving 6 bases unmatched. Written as DNA, the CDR3 is TGTGCCAGCAGCGCCCTAGCGGGAGCAACCTACGAGCAGTACTTC. Amino acid sequence: CASSALAGATYEQYF. The complete variable domain, with remaining parts taken from reference TRBV7-9 and TRBJ2-7, reads DTGVSQNPRHKITKRGQNVTFRCDPISEHNRLYWYRQTLGQGPEFLTYFQNEAQLEKSRLLSDRFSAERPKGSFSTLEIQRTEQGDSAMYLCASSALAGATYEQYFGPGTRLTVT.

The chain links TRBV6-5 to TRBJ2-2; D remains ambiguous. This CDR3 has 11 amino acids. Germline V lookup: CDR1 MNHEY, CDR2 SVGAGI. V lost 8 bases and J lost 7, with 8 bases in between. The CDR3 nucleotides are TGTGCCAGCCCCCCCCTCGGGGAGCTGTTTTTT. It translates to CASPPLGELFF.

The chain recombines TRBV10-3 with TRBJ2-7, with 9 bases lining up with TRBD2. Germline CDR1 is ENHRY and CDR2 is SYGVKD. V was clipped by 11 bases and J by 4 bases; unmatched bases: 9. The CDR3 runs to 13 residues. The CDR3 sequence: CAAWSSGKYEQYF. The DNA of the CDR3 is TGTGCCGCGTGGTCTAGCGGGAAGTACGAGCAGTACTTC.

This rearrangement joins TRBV7-9 to TRBJ1-1; D is unresolved. Trimming stripped 5 bases from V and 3 bases from J, with 16 bases between. The germline V gene has CDR1 SEHNR and CDR2 FQNEAQ (reference sequence). CDR3 size: 15 residues. As DNA, the CDR3 is TGTGCCAGCAGCCCTTTAGGGATTCGGGACACTGAAGCTTTCTTT. It specifies CASSPLGIRDTEAFF. The full variable domain, its missing parts supplied by reference TRBV7-9 and TRBJ1-1, is DTGVSQNPRHKITKRGQNVTFRCDPISEHNRLYWYRQTLGQGPEFLTYFQNEAQLEKSRLLSDRFSAERPKGSFSTLEIQRTEQGDSAMYLCASSPLGIRDTEAFFGQGTRLTVV.

V is TRBV7-9 and J is TRBJ2-3; 7 bases match TRBD2. The germline V gene encodes CDR1 SEHNR and CDR2 FQNEAQ (reference sequence). Trimming removed 4 bases from V and 0 bases from J; junction bases left unmatched: 13. This CDR3 has 18 amino acids. The CDR3, as DNA: TGTGCCAGCAGCTCCCCCAGGGAGGGTGGTCGTAGCACAGATACGCAGTATTTT. Translated: CASSSPREGGRSTDTQYF.

V is TRBV6-4 and J is TRBJ2-7, with unresolved D. The CDR3 is made up of 14 amino acids. In germline, CDR1 is MRHNA, CDR2 SNTAGT. With 6 bases removed from V and 0 bases from J, the gap between germline ends came to 12 bases. For the CDR3, the DNA is TGTGCCAGCAGCCCATTTGCAGGCTCCTACGAGCAGTACTTC. Translation gives CASSPFAGSYEQYF.

The V gene is TRBV5-4, the J gene TRBJ2-1, with D perhaps matching TRBD1 (5 bases). The CDR3 is 14 residues long. Deletions cut 4 bases from V and 3 bases from J, with 11 bases between. Germline V gene lookup returns CDR1 SGHNT and CDR2 YYREEE (reference sequence). CDR3: CASSGGQNYNEQFF. The CDR3 DNA follows: TGTGCCAGCAGCGGCGGACAAAACTACAATGAGCAGTTCTTC.

This chain joins TRBV28 and TRBJ2-7; 12 nucleotides line up with TRBD2. The V gene's germline CDR1 is MDHEN and CDR2 SYDVKM. This CDR3 is built from 14 residues. V trimming: 7 bases; J trimming: 4 bases; junction bases outside the gene matches: 5. The DNA of the CDR3 is TGTGCCAGCACCTTTCTAGCGGGAGGGTACGAGCAGTACTTC. Protein product: CASTFLAGGYEQYF. The variable domain in full, completed from reference TRBV28 and TRBJ2-7, reads DVKVTQSSRYLVKRTGEKVFLECVQDMDHENMFWYRQDPGLGLRLIYFSYDVKMKEKGDIPEGYSVSREKKERFSLILESASTNQTSMYLCASTFLAGGYEQYFGPGTRLTVT.

This chain joins TRBV28 and TRBJ2-1; TRBD2 matches at 11 bases. Germline V gene data show CDR1 as MDHEN and CDR2 as SYDVKM. The CDR3 is made up of 17 amino acids. Trimming cost V 5 bases and J 0 bases; bases outside gene matches: 6. The CDR3 bases are TGTGCCAGCAGTACGCGACTAGCGGGACTCTCCTACAATGAGCAGTTCTTC. Translating it yields CASSTRLAGLSYNEQFF. The variable domain in full, with the rest retrieved from reference TRBV28 and TRBJ2-1, is DVKVTQSSRYLVKRTGEKVFLECVQDMDHENMFWYRQDPGLGLRLIYFSYDVKMKEKGDIPEGYSVSREKKERFSLILESASTNQTSMYLCASSTRLAGLSYNEQFFGPGTRLTVL.

The V gene is TRBV4-3, the J gene TRBJ1-6, with D possibly TRBD1 on 6 matching bases. Trimming took 0 bases from V and 8 from J, leaving 11 bases between them. Per the germline V gene, CDR1 is LGHNA and CDR2 is YSLEER. The CDR3 is made up of 15 amino acids. The CDR3 protein is CASSQDLDSYSPLHF. CDR3 nucleotides: TGCGCCAGCAGCCAAGATTTGGACAGCTATTCACCCCTCCACTTT.

In this sample, this clone turned up once. The chain has TRBV2 and TRBJ2-5; D tentatively reads TRBD1 or TRBD2 (5 bases each). V lost 7 bases and J 4 bases, leaving 16 bases between the germline ends. Per germline, CDR1 SNHLY and CDR2 FYNNEI. The CDR3 sequence is 14 residues long. This chain's CDR3 is CASTWGPEAETQYF. The CDR3 bases are TGTGCCAGCACCTGGGGACCCGAGGCAGAGACCCAGTACTTC.

DNA of the CDR3: TGCGCCAGCAGCCAAGATTTGGACAGCAACGACGAGCAGTACTTC. Its protein is CASSQDLDSNDEQYF. V usage is TRBV4-3 and J usage is TRBJ2-7, with D possibly matching TRBD1 (6 bases). CDR3 length: 15 amino acids. V shed 0 bases and J shed 5 bases, with 14 bases lying between them. Germline-derived CDR1 and CDR2 are LGHNA and YSLEER.

The chain employs TRBV27 and TRBJ2-1, with D unclear. Germline CDR1 and CDR2: MNHEY and SMNVEV (reference sequence). The CDR3 spans 11 residues. Trimming pared 6 bases from V and 10 bases from J, leaving 10 bases between. The CDR3 DNA reads TGTGCCAGCAGACGCCTGGTGGAGCAGTTCTTC. It yields the protein CASRRLVEQFF.

The J gene is TRBJ2-2, the V gene TRBV19; maybe TRBD2 (5 bases). Per the germline V gene, CDR1 is LNHDA and CDR2 is SQIVND (reference sequence). The CDR3 extends over 13 amino acids. V lost 8 bases and J lost 9, with 16 bases in between. Here the CDR3 reads CASSPTGERELFF. CDR3 nucleotide sequence: TGTGCCAGTTCCCCGACCGGGGAGCGGGAGCTGTTTTTT.

The chain couples TRBV5-8 to TRBJ2-5, with TRBD2 matching over 7 bases. This CDR3 has 17 residues. Germline assignment: CDR1 SGHTS and CDR2 YDEGEE. J gave up 3 bases and V 1 base, and 12 bases lay outside the gene matches. Here the CDR3 reads CASSLIWGGAEEETQYF. The CDR3 DNA reads as TGTGCCAGCAGCTTGATATGGGGAGGGGCAGAGGAAGAGACCCAGTACTTC.

The rearrangement links TRBV7-7 to TRBJ2-2; D unclear. Looked up from germline, CDR1 is SSHAT and CDR2 is FNYEAQ (reference sequence). The V and J ends lost 0 bases and 7 bases respectively, with 9 bases between them. The CDR3 spans 14 residues. The DNA of the CDR3 is TGTGCCAGCAGCTTAGCGCTGGGGTTCGGGGAGCTGTTTTTT. Translation gives CASSLALGFGELFF.

V and J are TRBV19 and TRBJ1-5; a weak D match, TRBD1 (5 bases). The CDR3 spans 16 residues. Trimming cost V 1 base and J 7 bases, with 17 bases left between them. The germline CDR1 and CDR2 sequences are LNHDA and SQIVND (reference sequence). Written as DNA, the CDR3 is TGTGCCAGTAGTATAGCCGGTCGGCAGGGTACCCAGCCCCAGCATTTT. Protein: CASSIAGRQGTQPQHF. Filled out from reference TRBV19 and TRBJ1-5, the complete variable domain reads DGGITQSPKYLFRKEGQNVTLSCEQNLNHDAMYWYRQDPGQGLRLIYYSQIVNDFQKGDIAEGYSVSREKKESFPLTVTSAQKNPTAFYLCASSIAGRQGTQPQHFGDGTRLSIL.

The genes are TRBV27 and TRBJ2-2, with 14 positions matching TRBD2. The CDR3 contains 18 residues. Per the germline V gene, CDR1 is MNHEY and CDR2 is SMNVEV (reference sequence). Losses at the gene ends were 2 bases for V and 4 bases for J; bases not matched to a gene: 6. CDR3 DNA: TGTGCCAGCAGTTTACCGGGACTAGCGGGAGAGGGCACCGGGGAGCTGTTTTTT. Translation: CASSLPGLAGEGTGELFF.

The V gene is TRBV27, the J gene TRBJ2-7, with 9 bases aligning to TRBD1. Losses at the gene ends were 6 bases for V and 2 bases for J; bases not matched to a gene: 5. CDR1 and CDR2 from the germline V gene are MNHEY and SMNVEV (reference sequence). CDR3 length: 14 amino acids. Here the CDR3 reads CASRPGTGTYEQYF. The DNA of the CDR3 is TGTGCCAGCAGGCCCGGGACAGGGACCTACGAGCAGTACTTC.

V usage is TRBV28 and J usage is TRBJ2-7, with D uncertain. V was cut by 1 base and J by 7 bases, with 14 bases left in between. The V gene's germline CDR1 is MDHEN and CDR2 SYDVKM. The CDR3 length is 14 residues. CDR3 sequence reads: CASSLLVRIAEQYF. The DNA for the CDR3 is TGTGCCAGCAGTTTATTAGTCCGGATCGCAGAGCAGTACTTC.

The chain couples TRBV9 to TRBJ2-7, with 9 bases lining up with TRBD1. The CDR3 totals 16 residues. Germline values: CDR1 SGDLS, CDR2 YYNGEE. The trim removed 2 bases at V and 4 bases at J, leaving 10 bases unmatched. This chain's CDR3 is CASSVGGQGLVYEQYF. The CDR3 nucleotides are TGTGCCAGCAGCGTGGGGGGACAGGGATTGGTATACGAGCAGTACTTC.